This T cell receptor beta chain was identified in a study of identical twins. Study-wide findings and caveats: A cross-sectional statistical analysis, not follow-up of the same donors, supported the conclusions.

This clonotype showed up many times. Its specificity is not known. After template switching added a universal primer site, the resulting cDNA carried unique molecular identifiers. One entry per CDR3 protein, called by TCRdb with MiXCR from the 5' RACE reads. In the table there are some 330,000 distinct CDR3 sequences, about 10% of which are singletons. Every sampled donor was Caucasian and healthy. The source of this sequence is a woman in her 50s in good health. Sequenced input: naive T cells sorted from blood.

CDR3 region: CASRTPREPNQAETQYF. DNA of the CDR3: TGCGCCAGCAGAACTCCCCGGGAGCCCAACCAGGCAGAGACCCAGTACTTC. V gene TRBV10-2 combines with J gene TRBJ2-5, with D maybe TRBD2 (6 bases). Per the germline V gene, CDR1 is WSHSY and CDR2 is SAAADI. The CDR3 totals 17 residues. The V and J ends lost 6 bases and 4 bases respectively, with 24 bases between them.